The 25 T cell receptor beta chains listed next were all sequenced from one sample in a study of blood T cell repertoires in COVID-19 (dated by TCRdb to the early 2020s). The library relied on the immunoSEQ multiplex PCR assay. The table comes from immuneACCESS by way of TCRdb, which keeps in-frame sequences with V and J called. Part of the clones is missing from these tables; in studies checked, under half for an unresolved V gene and the rest for unknown reasons. This sample is represented by about 130,000 clones; roughly four fifths of them were singletons. The ten top clones hold less than 14% of the sample. Source material: peripheral blood. The receptors come from a human donor in a cohort sampled during active COVID-19.

This sequence joins TRBV3-1 (or the pseudogene TRBV3-2) and TRBJ2-5; TRBD1 matches at 8 bases. J was trimmed by 1 base and V by 3 bases; bases with no gene match: 10. The CDR3 runs 17 residues. CDR1 LGHDT and CDR2 YNNKEL come from the germline V gene (reference sequence). CDR3 in DNA: TGTGCCAGCAGCCATAGGTACTTCGGGACAGGCCAAGAGACCCAGTACTTC. Its protein product is CASSHRYFGTGQETQYF.

The rearrangement uses TRBV6-5 and TRBJ2-7, with D unclear. Trimming cost V 1 base and J 7 bases, with 5 bases left between them. This CDR3 is built from 11 residues. Germline V gene data show CDR1 as MNHEY and CDR2 as SVGAGI. CDR3 DNA: TGTGCCAGCAGTTACTTGCGGGAGCAGTACTTC. It encodes CASSYLREQYF.

The gene calls are TRBV7-8 and TRBJ2-1; 11 bases line up with TRBD2. The CDR3 runs 16 residues. V lost 5 bases to trimming and J lost 1 base; unmatched junction nucleotides: 4. Per the germline V gene, CDR1 is SGHVS and CDR2 is FQNEAQ. The CDR3 DNA follows: TGTGCCAGCAGCAGTGGACTAGCGGGTTCCTACAATGAGCAGTTCTTC. This sequence encodes CASSSGLAGSYNEQFF.

The rearrangement uses TRBV28 and TRBJ2-5; the match to TRBD1 covers 12 bases. The V segment lost 1 base and the J segment 9 bases; nucleotides outside the gene matches: 12. This CDR3 is 17 amino acids long. Germline-derived CDR1 and CDR2 are MDHEN and SYDVKM. This CDR3 is CASSLFPGQGARSAQYF. The CDR3 nucleotides read TGTGCCAGCAGTTTATTCCCGGGACAGGGGGCTCGTTCGGCCCAGTACTTC.

The V and J genes are TRBV19 and TRBJ1-1; unclear D gene. The CDR3 totals 15 residues. Germline lookup yields CDR1 LNHDA and CDR2 SQIVND (reference sequence). V dropped 3 bases and J dropped 3 bases, with 14 bases sitting between them. The CDR3 loop reads CASSILKGAYTEAFF. The CDR3 region has the DNA TGTGCCAGTAGTATTTTAAAGGGAGCCTACACTGAAGCTTTCTTT.

This chain links TRBV10-1 with TRBJ1-6; D call uncertain. The V end lost 7 bases, the J end lost 8 bases, and 18 bases lay between the germline ends. CDR3 length: 15 amino acids. Germline CDR1 reads WNHNN; CDR2 reads SYGVQD (reference sequence). The CDR3 reads CASNWIPPEDSPLHF. The DNA of the CDR3 is TGCGCCAGCAACTGGATCCCACCCGAGGATTCACCCCTCCACTTT.

The J gene is TRBJ2-3, the V gene TRBV27, with unresolved D. V lost 4 bases to trimming and J lost 1 base, with 9 bases between them. The CDR3 covers 14 residues. Germline V gene lookup returns CDR1 MNHEY and CDR2 SMNVEV (reference sequence). The CDR3 nucleotides are TGTGCCAGCAGTTCAGACTCTCGCACAGATACGCAGTATTTT. Protein sequence: CASSSDSRTDTQYF.

This sequence joins TRBV10-2 and TRBJ1-6, with a possible D match to TRBD1 (5 bases). The CDR3 consists of 16 residues. Germline V gene sequence: CDR1 WSHSY, CDR2 SAAADI. The V and J ends lost 3 bases and 4 bases respectively, with 13 bases between them. The CDR3 region has the DNA TGCGCCAGCAGTGAATCCCCGACAGTGTATAATTCACCCCTCCACTTT. It is translated as CASSESPTVYNSPLHF.

The CDR3 DNA reads TGTGCCAGCAGCGTAGCCTCTAATCGGAATGAGCAGTTCTTC. It is translated as CASSVASNRNEQFF. The V and J genes are TRBV9 and TRBJ2-1; no clear D. CDR1 SGDLS and CDR2 YYNGEE come from the germline V gene. Trimming took 0 bases from V and 7 from J, leaving 11 bases between them. CDR3 length: 14 residues.

The chain combines TRBV4-1 with TRBJ1-2, with a possible D match to TRBD1 (5 bases). V was shortened by 0 bases and J by 0 bases, with 11 bases between the two germline ends. The CDR3 runs to 16 residues. CDR1 MGHRA and CDR2 YSYEKL come from the germline V gene. CDR3 region: CASSQDLTGANYGYTF. The CDR3 DNA reads TGCGCCAGCAGCCAAGATTTAACAGGAGCTAACTATGGCTACACCTTC.

This chain links TRBV7-8 with TRBJ1-4, with a tentative D call TRBD1 (6 bases). The CDR3 is made up of 15 amino acids. The ends were cut back, 3 bases at V and 7 bases at J, with 15 bases in the middle. Germline loops: CDR1 SGHVS, CDR2 FQNEAQ. This CDR3 reads CASSFQGSLVEKLFF. In DNA form, the CDR3 reads TGTGCCAGCAGCTTCCAGGGGTCATTGGTTGAAAAACTGTTTTTT.

V and J are TRBV10-3 and TRBJ1-4, with 8 positions matching TRBD1. V shed 4 bases, J shed 3 bases, and the junction held 10 bases outside the gene matches. CDR3 length: 17 amino acids. The germline gives CDR1 ENHRY, CDR2 SYGVKD. CDR3 loop: CAISGSDKQGANEKLFF. DNA of the CDR3: TGTGCCATCAGTGGATCTGACAAACAGGGGGCTAATGAAAAACTGTTTTTT.

The chain joins TRBV10-2 to TRBJ2-5, with TRBD2 identical over 11 bases. The CDR3 covers 23 residues. Germline V lookup: CDR1 WSHSY, CDR2 SAAADI. The V and J ends lost 4 bases and 2 bases, in that order; junction bases with no gene match: 27. The CDR3, as DNA: TGCGCCAGCAGTGGGACCTCCGGGACTAGCGGTGATGAAAAAACCTTTATACAAGAGACCCAGTACTTC. Its protein is CASSGTSGTSGDEKTFIQETQYF.

The genes are TRBV5-8 and TRBJ1-6, with TRBD1 as a possible D gene (5 bases). This CDR3 has 16 residues. Germline CDR1 is SGHTS and CDR2 is YDEGEE. Trimming removed 4 bases at V and 10 bases at J, with 21 bases between. In DNA form, the CDR3 reads TGTGCCAGCAGCCCCGGACGGACATACTTTATCTCACCCCTCCACTTT. This gives the protein CASSPGRTYFISPLHF.

The V call is TRBV14, the J call TRBJ1-5, with D unresolved. Trimming removed 4 bases at V and 0 bases at J, with 16 bases between. Germline V gene lookup returns CDR1 SGHDN and CDR2 FVKESK. The length of the CDR3 is 17 residues. CDR3 residues: CASSPRLAFYSNQPQHF. CDR3 DNA sequence: TGTGCCAGCAGCCCACGACTGGCATTTTATAGCAATCAGCCCCAGCATTTT.

The chain employs TRBV18 and TRBJ1-1; D is perhaps TRBD1 (5 bases). CDR1 is KGHSH, CDR2 LQKENI, per germline. This CDR3 has 14 residues. Trimming pared 0 bases from V and 8 bases from J, leaving 13 bases between. Here the CDR3 reads CASSPPVARGEAFF. CDR3 DNA: TGTGCCAGCTCACCACCGGTGGCGCGGGGGGAAGCTTTCTTT.

The genes are TRBV6-5 and TRBJ2-2; 7 bases fit TRBD2. The CDR3 sequence is 14 residues long. V dropped 7 bases and J dropped 2; count of bases not matched to a gene: 4. The germline gives CDR1 MNHEY, CDR2 SVGAGI. CDR3 bases: TGTGCCAGCATGGGCGGGGGTAACACCGGGGAGCTGTTTTTT. It yields the protein CASMGGGNTGELFF.

V gene TRBV9 combines with J gene TRBJ1-2, with D hard to call. Germline V gene sequence: CDR1 SGDLS, CDR2 YYNGEE. V was shortened by 4 bases and J by 8 bases, with 15 bases between the two germline ends. The CDR3 loop spans 13 amino acids. CDR3 DNA sequence: TGTGCCAGCAGCCCTACGAACGTCCAAGGCTACACCTTC. This encodes CASSPTNVQGYTF.

The chain links TRBV3-1 (or the pseudogene TRBV3-2) to TRBJ1-2; the match to TRBD1 covers 9 bases. After removal of 3 bases from V and 0 bases from J, the junction contained 8 bases not matched to a gene. This CDR3 comprises 17 residues. In germline, CDR1 is LGHDT, CDR2 YNNKEL (reference sequence). The CDR3, as DNA: TGTGCCAGCAGCCACACGGGACAGGGAGCCACTAACTATGGCTACACCTTC. Encoded protein: CASSHTGQGATNYGYTF.

The gene calls are TRBV7-6 and TRBJ2-1; the match to TRBD2 covers 13 bases. Germline values: CDR1 SGHVS, CDR2 FNYEAQ. The junction had 6 bases not matched to a gene; V was cut back by 3 bases and J by 4 bases. This CDR3 has 17 amino acids. The CDR3, as DNA: TGTGCCAGCAGCTTGGGACTAGCGGGGCTACCATACAATGAGCAGTTCTTC. The encoded protein is CASSLGLAGLPYNEQFF.

The chain has TRBV30 and TRBJ1-3; D remains unclear. The CDR3 runs to 13 residues. Per the germline V gene, CDR1 is GTSNPN and CDR2 is SVGIG (reference sequence). V lost 4 bases, J lost 4 bases, and 11 bases lay in between. This CDR3 reads CAWTLLPGNTIYF. The CDR3 region has the DNA TGTGCCTGGACACTGTTACCCGGAAACACCATATATTTT.

This clone was counted once. As DNA, the CDR3 is TGTGCCAGCAGTTTAGAGTACGACGAGCAGTACTTC. Translating it yields CASSLEYDEQYF. The V and J genes are TRBV28 and TRBJ2-7, with unresolved D. CDR1 is MDHEN, CDR2 SYDVKM, per germline. The CDR3 extends over 12 amino acids. The V end was cut by 2 bases, the J end by 5 bases, with 7 bases between. Supplemented by reference TRBV28 and TRBJ2-7, the full variable domain reads DVKVTQSSRYLVKRTGEKVFLECVQDMDHENMFWYRQDPGLGLRLIYFSYDVKMKEKGDIPEGYSVSREKKERFSLILESASTNQTSMYLCASSLEYDEQYFGPGTRLTVT.

This clone occurred a few times. The chain recombines TRBV7-9 with TRBJ1-5; 7 bases line up with TRBD1. Per the germline V gene, CDR1 is SEHNR and CDR2 is FQNEAQ (reference sequence). The CDR3 contains 15 residues. V shed 5 bases and J 4 bases; nucleotides not matched to a gene: 8. The DNA of the CDR3 is TGTGCCAGCAGCACCCCGGGACAGACAAATCAGCCCCAGCATTTT. Residues: CASSTPGQTNQPQHF.

The rearrangement uses TRBV23-1 and TRBJ2-5, with D tentatively TRBD2 (7 bases). TRBV23-1 is treated as an ORF (open reading frame) with a function not yet certain. The ends were cut back, 0 bases at V and 7 bases at J, with 12 bases in the middle. The CDR3 loop spans 14 amino acids. The CDR3 region is CASSQSHREGTQYF. CDR3 nucleotides: TGCGCCAGCAGTCAATCGCACAGGGAGGGGACCCAGTACTTC.

The chain is built from TRBV3-1 (or the pseudogene TRBV3-2) and TRBJ2-3; TRBD1 matches at 9 bases. With V trimmed by 4 bases and J by 2 bases, 4 bases remained unmatched. This CDR3 is 15 amino acids long. The germline V gene encodes CDR1 LGHDT and CDR2 YNNKEL (reference sequence). The CDR3 sequence is CASSLQGANTDTQYF. The CDR3, as DNA: TGTGCCAGCAGCCTACAGGGGGCGAACACAGATACGCAGTATTTT.